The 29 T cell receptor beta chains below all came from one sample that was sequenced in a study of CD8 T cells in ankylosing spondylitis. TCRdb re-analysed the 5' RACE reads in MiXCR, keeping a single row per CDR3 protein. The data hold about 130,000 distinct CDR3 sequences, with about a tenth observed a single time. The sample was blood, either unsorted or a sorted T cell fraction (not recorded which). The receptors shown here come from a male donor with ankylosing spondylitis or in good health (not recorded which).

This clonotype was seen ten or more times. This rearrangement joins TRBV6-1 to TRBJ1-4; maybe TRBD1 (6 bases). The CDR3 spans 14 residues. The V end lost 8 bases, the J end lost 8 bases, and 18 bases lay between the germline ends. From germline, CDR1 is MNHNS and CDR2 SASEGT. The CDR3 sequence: CASSPRDIAEKLFF. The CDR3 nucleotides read TGTGCCAGCTCGCCCAGGGACATCGCGGAAAAACTGTTTTTT.

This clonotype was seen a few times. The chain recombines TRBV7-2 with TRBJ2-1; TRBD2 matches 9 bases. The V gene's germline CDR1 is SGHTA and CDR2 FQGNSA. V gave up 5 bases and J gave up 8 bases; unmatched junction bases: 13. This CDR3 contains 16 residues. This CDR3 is CASSNAGTSRIHEQFF. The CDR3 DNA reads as TGTGCCAGCAGCAACGCCGGGACTAGCCGGATCCATGAGCAGTTCTTC.

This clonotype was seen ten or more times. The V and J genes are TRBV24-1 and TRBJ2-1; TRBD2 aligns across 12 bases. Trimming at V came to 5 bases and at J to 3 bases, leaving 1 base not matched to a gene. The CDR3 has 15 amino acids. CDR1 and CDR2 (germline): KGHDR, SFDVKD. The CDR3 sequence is CATSGLAGVYNEQFF. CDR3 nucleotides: TGTGCCACCAGTGGACTAGCGGGAGTCTACAATGAGCAGTTCTTC.

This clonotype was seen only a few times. For the CDR3, the DNA is TGTGCTGTTGCGGCTCTGATAGGAGAGACCCAGTACTTC. Protein sequence: CAVAALIGETQYF. V gene TRBV3-1 combines with J gene TRBJ2-5; D not resolved. The V gene's germline CDR1 is LGHDT and CDR2 YNNKEL (reference sequence). The CDR3 is made up of 13 amino acids.

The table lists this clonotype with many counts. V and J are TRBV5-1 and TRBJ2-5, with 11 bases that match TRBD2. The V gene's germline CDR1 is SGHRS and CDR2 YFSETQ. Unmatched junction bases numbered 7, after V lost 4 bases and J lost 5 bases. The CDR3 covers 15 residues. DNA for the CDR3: TGCGCCAGCAGCATTAGCGGGAGGGCCTTTGAGACCCAGTACTTC. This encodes CASSISGRAFETQYF.

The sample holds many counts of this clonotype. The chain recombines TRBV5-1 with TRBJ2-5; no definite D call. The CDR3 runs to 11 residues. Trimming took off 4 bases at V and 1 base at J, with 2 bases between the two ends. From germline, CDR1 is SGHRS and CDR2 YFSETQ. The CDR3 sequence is CASSAQETQYF. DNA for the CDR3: TGCGCCAGCAGCGCCCAAGAGACCCAGTACTTC.

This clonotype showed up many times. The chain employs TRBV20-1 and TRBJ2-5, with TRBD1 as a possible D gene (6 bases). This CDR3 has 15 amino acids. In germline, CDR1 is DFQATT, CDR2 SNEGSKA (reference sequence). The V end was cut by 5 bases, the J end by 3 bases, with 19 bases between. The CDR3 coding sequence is TGCAGTGCTCCTAAGCCGGGACAAAAAAAAGAGACCCAGTACTTC. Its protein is CSAPKPGQKKETQYF.

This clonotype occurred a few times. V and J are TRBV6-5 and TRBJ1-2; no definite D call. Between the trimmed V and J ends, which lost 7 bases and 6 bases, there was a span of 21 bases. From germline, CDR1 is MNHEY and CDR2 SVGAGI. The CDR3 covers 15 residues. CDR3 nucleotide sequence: TGTGCCAGCATTAAGGACCCAGGAGGCCTTAATGGCTACACCTTC. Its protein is CASIKDPGGLNGYTF.

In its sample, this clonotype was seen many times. CDR3 sequence reads: CASSWSVAGQPQHF. CDR3 nucleotide sequence: TGTGCCAGCAGCTGGTCAGTAGCAGGTCAGCCCCAGCATTTT. The rearrangement links TRBV7-2 to TRBJ1-5; D is uncertain. The V gene's germline CDR1 is SGHTA and CDR2 FQGNSA. This CDR3 contains 14 residues. V lost 4 bases, J lost 6 bases, and 13 bases lay in between.

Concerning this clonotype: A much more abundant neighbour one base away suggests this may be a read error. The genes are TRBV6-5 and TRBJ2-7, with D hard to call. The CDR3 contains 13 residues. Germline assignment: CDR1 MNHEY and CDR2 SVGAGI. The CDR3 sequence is CASSYRVYYQQYF. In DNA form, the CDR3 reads TGTGCCAGCAGTTACAGGGTTTACTACCAGCAGTACTTC.

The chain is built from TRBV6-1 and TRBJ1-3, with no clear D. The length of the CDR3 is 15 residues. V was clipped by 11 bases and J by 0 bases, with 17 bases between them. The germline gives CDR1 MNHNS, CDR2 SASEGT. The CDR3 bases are TGTGCCGCCGCACCCACGAGGTACTCTGGAAACACCATATATTTT. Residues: CAAAPTRYSGNTIYF.

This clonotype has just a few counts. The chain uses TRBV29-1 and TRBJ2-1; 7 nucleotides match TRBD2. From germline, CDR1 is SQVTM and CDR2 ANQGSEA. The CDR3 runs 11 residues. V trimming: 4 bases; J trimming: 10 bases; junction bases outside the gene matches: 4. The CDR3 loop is CSVADGREQFF. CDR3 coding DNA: TGCAGCGTTGCGGACGGGAGGGAGCAGTTCTTC.

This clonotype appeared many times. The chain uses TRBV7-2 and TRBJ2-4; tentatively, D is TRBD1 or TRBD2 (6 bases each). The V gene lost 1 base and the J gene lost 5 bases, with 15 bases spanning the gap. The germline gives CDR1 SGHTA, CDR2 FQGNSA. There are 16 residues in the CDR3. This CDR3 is CASSLGGARYQNIQYF. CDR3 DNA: TGTGCCAGCAGCTTAGGGGGGGCACGTTATCAAAACATTCAGTACTTC. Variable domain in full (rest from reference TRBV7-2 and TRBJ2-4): GAGVSQSPSNKVTEKGKDVELRCDPISGHTALYWYRQSLGQGLEFLIYFQGNSAPDKSGLPSDRFSAERTGGSVSTLTIQRTQQEDSAVYLCASSLGGARYQNIQYFGAGTRLSVL.

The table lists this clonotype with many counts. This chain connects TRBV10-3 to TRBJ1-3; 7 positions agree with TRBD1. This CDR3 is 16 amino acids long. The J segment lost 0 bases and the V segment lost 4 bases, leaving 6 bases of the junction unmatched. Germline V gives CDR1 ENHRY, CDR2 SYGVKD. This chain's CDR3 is CAISGQGDGSGNTIYF. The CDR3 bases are TGTGCCATCAGTGGACAGGGCGACGGCTCTGGAAACACCATATATTTT.

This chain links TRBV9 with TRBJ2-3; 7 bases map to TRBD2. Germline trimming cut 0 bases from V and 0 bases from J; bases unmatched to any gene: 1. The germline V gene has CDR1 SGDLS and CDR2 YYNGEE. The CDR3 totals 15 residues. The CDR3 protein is CASSVAAGSTDTQYF. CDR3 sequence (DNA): TGTGCCAGCAGCGTAGCAGCGGGAAGCACAGATACGCAGTATTTT.

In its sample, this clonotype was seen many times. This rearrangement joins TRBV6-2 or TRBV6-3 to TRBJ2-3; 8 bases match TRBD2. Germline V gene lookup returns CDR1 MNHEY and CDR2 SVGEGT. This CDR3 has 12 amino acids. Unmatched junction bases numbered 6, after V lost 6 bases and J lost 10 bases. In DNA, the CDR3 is TGTGCCAGCAGCCCCGGGACTAGGTCGCAGTATTTT. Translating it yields CASSPGTRSQYF.

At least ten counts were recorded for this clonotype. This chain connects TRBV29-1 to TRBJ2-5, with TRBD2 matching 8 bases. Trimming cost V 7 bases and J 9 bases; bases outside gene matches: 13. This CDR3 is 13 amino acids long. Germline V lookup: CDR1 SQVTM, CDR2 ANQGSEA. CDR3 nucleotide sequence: TGCAGCGGGCGGATAACTAGCGGAGGGGCCCAGTACTTC. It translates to CSGRITSGGAQYF.

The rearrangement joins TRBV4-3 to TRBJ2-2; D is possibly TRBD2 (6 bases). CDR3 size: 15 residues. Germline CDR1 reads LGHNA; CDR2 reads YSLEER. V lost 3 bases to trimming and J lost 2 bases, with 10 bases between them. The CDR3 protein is CASSQGLQNTGELFF. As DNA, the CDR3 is TGCGCCAGCAGCCAGGGACTGCAAAACACCGGGGAGCTGTTTTTT.

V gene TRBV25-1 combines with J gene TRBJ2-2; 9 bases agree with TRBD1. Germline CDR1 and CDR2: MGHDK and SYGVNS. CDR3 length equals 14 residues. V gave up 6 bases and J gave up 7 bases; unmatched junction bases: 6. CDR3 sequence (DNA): TGTGCCAGCAGCGGGACAGGGTTTATCGGGGAGCTGTTTTTT. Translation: CASSGTGFIGELFF. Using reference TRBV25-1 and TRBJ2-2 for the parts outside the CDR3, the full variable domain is EADIYQTPRYLVIGTGKKITLECSQTMGHDKMYWYQQDPGMELHLIHYSYGVNSTEKGDLSSESTVSRIRTEHFPLTLESARPSHTSQYLCASSGTGFIGELFFGEGSRLTVL.

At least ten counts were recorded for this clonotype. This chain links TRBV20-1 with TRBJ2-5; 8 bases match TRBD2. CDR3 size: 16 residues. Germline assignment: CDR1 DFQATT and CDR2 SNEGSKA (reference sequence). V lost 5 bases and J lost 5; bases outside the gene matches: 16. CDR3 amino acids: CSALTSGGLIGETQYF. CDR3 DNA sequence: TGCAGTGCTCTTACTAGCGGAGGCCTCATCGGCGAGACCCAGTACTTC.

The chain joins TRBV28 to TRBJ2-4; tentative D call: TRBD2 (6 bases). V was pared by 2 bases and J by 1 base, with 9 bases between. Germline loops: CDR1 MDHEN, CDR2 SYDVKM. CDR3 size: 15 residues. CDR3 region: CASSLGGAAKNIQYF. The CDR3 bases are TGTGCCAGCAGTTTAGGAGGGGCGGCCAAAAACATTCAGTACTTC.

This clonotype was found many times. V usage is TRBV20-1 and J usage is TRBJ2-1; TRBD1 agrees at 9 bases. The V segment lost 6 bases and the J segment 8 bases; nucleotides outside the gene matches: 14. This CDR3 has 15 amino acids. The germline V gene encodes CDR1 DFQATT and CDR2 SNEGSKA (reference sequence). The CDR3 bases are TGCAGTGCCCGTGTCCTTGGACAGGGGATGTATGAGCAGTTCTTC. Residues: CSARVLGQGMYEQFF.

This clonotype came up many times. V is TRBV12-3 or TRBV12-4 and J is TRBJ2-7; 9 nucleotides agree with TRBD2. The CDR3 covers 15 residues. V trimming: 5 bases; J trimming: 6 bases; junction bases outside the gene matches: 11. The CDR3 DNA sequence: TGTGCCAGCAGTCCCACGGGTAGCGGGAGTCGCGAGCAGTACTTC. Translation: CASSPTGSGSREQYF.

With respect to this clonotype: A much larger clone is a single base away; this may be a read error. The CDR3 DNA reads as TGTGCCAGCAGTTTAGCAGCGGGAGGGACCTACGCGCAGTACTTC. It codes for CASSLAAGGTYAQYF. This rearrangement joins TRBV28 to TRBJ2-7, with 10 bases lining up with TRBD2. Germline loops: CDR1 MDHEN, CDR2 SYDVKM. This CDR3 has 15 residues.

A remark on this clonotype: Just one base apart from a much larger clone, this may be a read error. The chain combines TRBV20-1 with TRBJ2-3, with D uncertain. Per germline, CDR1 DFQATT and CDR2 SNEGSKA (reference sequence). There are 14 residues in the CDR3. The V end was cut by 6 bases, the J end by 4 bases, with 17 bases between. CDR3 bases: TGCAGTGCCCATATACCGACTGGGGCAGATACGCAGTATTTT. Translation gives CSAHIPTGADTQYF.

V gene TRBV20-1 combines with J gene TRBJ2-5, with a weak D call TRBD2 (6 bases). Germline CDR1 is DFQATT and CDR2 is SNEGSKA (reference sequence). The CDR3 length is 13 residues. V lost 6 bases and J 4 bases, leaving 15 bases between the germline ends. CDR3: CSASLAEGETQYF. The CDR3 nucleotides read TGCAGTGCCTCACTAGCCGAAGGAGAGACCCAGTACTTC.

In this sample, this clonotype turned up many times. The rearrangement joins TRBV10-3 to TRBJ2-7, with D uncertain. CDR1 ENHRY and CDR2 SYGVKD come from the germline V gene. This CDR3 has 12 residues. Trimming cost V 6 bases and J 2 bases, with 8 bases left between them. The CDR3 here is CAISQETYEQYF. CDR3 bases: TGTGCCATCAGCCAAGAGACCTACGAGCAGTACTTC.

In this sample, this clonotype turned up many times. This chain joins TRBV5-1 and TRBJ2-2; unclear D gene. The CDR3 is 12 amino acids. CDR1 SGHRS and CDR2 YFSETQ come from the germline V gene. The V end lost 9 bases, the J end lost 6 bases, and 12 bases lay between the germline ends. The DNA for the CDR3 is TGCGCCACCAGAGTGGCGGCCGGGGAGCTGTTTTTT. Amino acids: CATRVAAGELFF.

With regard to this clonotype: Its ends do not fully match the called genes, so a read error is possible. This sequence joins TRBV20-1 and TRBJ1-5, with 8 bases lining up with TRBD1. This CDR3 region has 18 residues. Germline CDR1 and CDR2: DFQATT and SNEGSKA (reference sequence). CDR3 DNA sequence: TGCTGTGCTAGAATCAGGGGGCGCGCGATTAGTAGCAATCAGCCCCAGCATTTT. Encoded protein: CCARIRGRAISSNQPQHF.